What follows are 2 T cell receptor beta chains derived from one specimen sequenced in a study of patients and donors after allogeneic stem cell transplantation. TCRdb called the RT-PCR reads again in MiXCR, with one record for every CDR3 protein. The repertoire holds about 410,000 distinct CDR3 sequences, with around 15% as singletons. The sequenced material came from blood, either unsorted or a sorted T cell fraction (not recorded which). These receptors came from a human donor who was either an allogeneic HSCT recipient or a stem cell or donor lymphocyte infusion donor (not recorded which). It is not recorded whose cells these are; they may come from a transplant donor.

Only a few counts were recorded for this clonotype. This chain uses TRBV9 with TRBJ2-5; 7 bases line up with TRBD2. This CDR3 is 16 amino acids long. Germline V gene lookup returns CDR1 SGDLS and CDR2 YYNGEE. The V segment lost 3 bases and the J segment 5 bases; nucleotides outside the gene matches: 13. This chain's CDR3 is CASSELTSISPETQYF. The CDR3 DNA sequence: TGTGCCAGCAGCGAACTGACTAGCATTAGTCCTGAGACCCAGTACTTC.

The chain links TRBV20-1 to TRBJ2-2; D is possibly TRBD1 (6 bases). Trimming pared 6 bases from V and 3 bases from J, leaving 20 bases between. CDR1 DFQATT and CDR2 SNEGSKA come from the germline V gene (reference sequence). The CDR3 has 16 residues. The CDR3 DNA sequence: TGCAGTGCCGCCCGGGACACCTTGTCGTACACCGGGGAGCTGTTTTTT. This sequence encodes CSAARDTLSYTGELFF.